This T cell receptor beta chain was captured by sequencing in a study of cytomegalovirus exposure and HLA in healthy donors (dated by TCRdb to 2017 to 2019). Context from the whole study: In an earlier analysis of 450 to 750 of the donors, approximately 300 Gb of sequence data and 95 million to 130 million unique TCR beta sequences from approximately 180 million T cells were reported. Across under 500 genotyped donors of the cohort, an average of roughly 250,000 unique TCR beta nucleotide sequences per donor were sequenced, and 15% to 20% of those sequences were non-productive. Several DR-DQ haplotypes were treated as single units for association and clustering because of strong linkage in the cohort. In the later analysis, no new phenotypic data were used to find candidate immune exposures; instead, reliance was placed on TCR beta sequences and their occurrence across donors. Donor age, sex, ethnicity and CMV serostatus were compiled alongside the repertoire data. To predict cytomegalovirus infection status, the study combined high-throughput TCR immunosequencing, statistical association of individual TCRs with disease status, and machine learning. Class I and class II HLA loci were covered by the typing at four-digit resolution. In a later analysis, previously published TCR beta repertoires from fewer than 750 donors were re-analyzed and high-resolution HLA genotyping was added so that TCR occurrence patterns could be studied. An earlier analysis of approximately 500 of the donors applied high-throughput TCR beta sequencing to assess whether each TCR beta V gene segment acted as functional or pseudogenic. The study aimed to test whether cataloging public T cell receptors could reveal signatures of past pathogen exposure. In addition to the first cohort of 500 to 850 subjects, a separate validation cohort of 120 different subjects was used. A later genetic analysis took genome-wide SNP genotypes for about 60% of the roughly 670 donors and used that subset as a discovery cohort. Every repertoire in the discovery cohort had been generated on one and the same sequencing platform. Typing coverage differed by locus: A, B, C, DRB1 and DQB1 were typed in roughly 620-630 donors, DQA1 in about 500, DPA1 in some 610, and DPB1 in 400 to 480. Of the 300 to 500 genotyped donors, 81% were placed in the genetic ancestry cluster associated with self-reported Caucasian donors. An early release that covered fewer than 750 HLA-typed donors contained 300 to 350 gigabases of sequencing data and approximately 85 million unique TCR sequences. Using immunosequencing, the study profiled T cell repertoires from 500 to 800 subjects and related those repertoires to cytomegalovirus serostatus.

Remarks on this clone: No antigen is known for it. The input lacks base qualities; no much larger clone sits a single base away.

On the study overall, not on this receptor specifically: Because counts were too low, roughly 17 rarely observed V segments, including chromosome 9 orphons, were left out of the earlier analysis of 587 of the donors. In both the original and validation cohorts, the classifier was reported to diagnose cytomegalovirus status with high specificity and sensitivity. The authors suggested that the approach could potentially be generalized to other disease states and immunological phenotypes. The only immune exposure information available for the cohort was CMV serostatus. A further reported finding was that TCR beta sequences accurately predicted the HLA-A and HLA-B alleles for most subjects in the first cohort. Correlated functional status among segregating V segments might be attributable to linkage disequilibrium, but an unknown experimental factor could not be ruled out. Broadly in line with IMGT annotations, most TCR beta V segments showed up in productive rearrangements about 87% or about 30% of the time in an earlier analysis of approximately 600 of the donors. Because HLA typing was unavailable for some donors at each locus, only the typed subset was used in association tests. In a later genetic analysis, fewer N-insertions in productive TCRs were reported among donors in an Asian-associated ancestry cluster than the roughly 700-donor mean. A later analysis found that HLA-associated TCR beta chains were more clonally expanded and had lower generation probabilities than equally common non-associated chains. Most TCR sequences were observed very rarely across donors, whereas some public TCRs were present in many individuals. In a later analysis, TCR association rates were found to vary across HLA loci, with the most associated TCRs seen for DRB1 alleles and the fewest for HLA-C alleles. In a later analysis, around 17,000 TCR beta sequences were associated with specific HLA alleles at a false discovery rate of 0.05. Only TCR beta chains were sequenced in this cohort, and the absence of alpha or paired-chain data limited detectable features. When HLA alleles, especially DR and DQ, strongly co-occurred, TCR associations were difficult to assign to individual alleles. Most CMV-associated TCR beta chains appeared to be HLA-restricted in a later analysis, and the HLA associations seemed to be driven largely by CMV exposure. Three of the identified cytomegalovirus-associated TCR beta chains were confirmed in vitro to be specific for cytomegalovirus antigens. A cluster of highly shared sequence variants was judged likely to be a technical artifact of the sequencing pipeline. V-gene and J-gene trimming of TCR beta chains was associated with a missense DCLRE1C variant in a later genetic analysis, and the association was replicated in an independent cohort. Roughly uniform sequencing depth across donors was assumed in presence/absence analyses, although this assumption may not hold. Some IMGT-functional V segments, including TRBV6-2 and TRBV6-3, could not be told apart with the 87-base-pair reads, so those segments were excluded. In the study, around 150 TCR beta chains were listed as associated with cytomegalovirus. In a later analysis, several top co-occurrence clusters were reported to appear linked to parvovirus B19, influenza, CMV and Epstein-Barr virus.

Via the germline V gene, CDR1 is SGHRS and CDR2 YFSETQ. Relative to germline, V is 0 bases shorter and J is 0 bases shorter, with 11 bases between their ends. The CDR3 covers 16 residues, taking in both the cysteine and the phenylalanine. Only the CDR3 DNA stays, 48 bases, in frame from base 1. In total, roughly 670 healthy bone marrow donors made up the cohort. At the time of sampling, all cohort members were nominally healthy, though unrecorded immune exposures were likely present. The donor tested CMV seropositive, placing the donor among the 289 seropositive members of the cohort. A peripheral blood sample was provided by each donor, and peripheral blood mononuclear cells were used for TCR beta sequencing. Genomic DNA was extracted from the blood cell samples with the Qiagen DNeasy Blood Extraction Kit. Receptor libraries were prepared by the immunoSEQ multiplex PCR assay. A mixture of 60 forward primers for TCR Vbeta segments and 13 reverse primers for TCR Jbeta segments was used in the multiplex PCR. Amplification of the CDR3 region of rearranged TCR beta genes was performed with a multiplex PCR assay on genomic DNA. On the Illumina HiSeq System, the amplified TCR beta libraries were sequenced as 87-base-pair reads. Under the source paper's analysis protocol: Across the 500 to 700 repertoires, a later analysis counted some 81 million unique TCR beta chains, 9 million to 14 million of which were shared by at least two donors. A nearest-neighbor algorithm error-corrected the raw reads and collapsed the reads into unique sequences, merging closely related sequences to remove PCR and sequencing errors. CDR3 sequences were aligned to IMGT reference sequences to assign V, D and J gene segments. For a sequence to be retained, a match of at least six nucleotides was required to both a V gene segment and a J gene segment. A rearrangement counted as productive if the CDR3 had no stop codons and remained in frame with V and J, and every other rearrangement counted as non-productive. Following IMGT convention, CDR3 was defined as the stretch from the second conserved V-encoded cysteine to the conserved J-encoded phenylalanine. The earlier analysis of about 590 of the donors excluded sequences that lacked an unambiguous match to a single V gene segment. An earlier analysis of 587 of the donors classified V segments as functional when productive rearrangements were above 56.7% and as segregating when the standard deviation between donors was above 5%. To diagnose cytomegalovirus status from the catalog of TCR beta chain sequences, a statistical classification framework was built. V and J gene assignment, in a later analysis, came from comparing TCR nucleotide sequences with IMGT/GENE-DB human TR gene sequences. A later analysis assigned CDR3 sequences and most-parsimonious VDJ recombination scenarios with the TCRdist pipeline. In a later analysis, each TCR beta chain was defined by its CDR3 amino acid sequence together with its V-gene family, and reads lacking a unique V-gene family were excluded. To address suspected cross-contamination and a sequencing artifact, a later analysis removed a few hundred highly shared, low-generation-probability nucleotide sequences. In a later analysis, a clonal expansion index was calculated for each public chain from normalized within-repertoire ranks of inferred template counts. Generation probabilities in a later analysis came from a VDJ recombination model fitted to out-of-frame rearrangements, and those results were checked against IGoR. A later analysis scored TCR-TCR, TCR-HLA and TCR-CMV co-occurrence with hypergeometric tests, applying a repertoire-size bias correction to TCR pairs. False discovery rates were estimated in a later analysis by permuting HLA or CMV assignments 20 times. In a later analysis, co-occurring TCRs were grouped using DBSCAN, and TCRdist sequence similarity was added for clustering within HLA-allele-positive subsets. Co-occurrence clustering excluded repertoires with fewer than 30,000 or more than 120,000 public chains, plus five with anomalous nucleotide sharing. The table was pulled from immuneACCESS by TCRdb, which kept in-frame rearrangements only. Such tables lose some clones; where checked, under half of the loss comes from unresolved V genes, and the rest has no known cause. The DNA was the basis for D and trimming; V, J and clone size are from that table. This sample comprises 140,000 to 150,000 clones, roughly 74% of them detected only once. The ten biggest clones cover 2% to 2.5% of the sample.

The material sequenced was PBMCs. The receptor was isolated from a woman aged 18 to 35 in good health and CMV-seropositive. In this chain, TRBV5-1 is recombined with TRBJ2-3; the D gene assignment is ambiguous. This receptor carries the CDR3 CASSLGLFRSTDTQYF. The sequenced DNA: TGCGCCAGCAGCTTGGGCCTATTTAGAAGCACAGATACGCAGTATTTT.